The source of this TCR beta chain is a study of beta chain features in type 1 diabetes. The germline gives CDR1 SGHTA, CDR2 FQGNSA. The germline V and J ends were trimmed by 2 bases and 8 bases, with 12 bases remaining between them. CDR3 length: 13 amino acids. Reverse transcribing all isolated RNA meant expressed TCRB transcripts were sequenced. Sequenced by immunoSEQ multiplex PCR; TCRdb stores in-frame clones only, minus some. This table has some 300,000 clones, about 8% appearing once. Study-wide findings and caveats: For cells with high TCR expression, cDNA sequencing could yield over-representation. Patients with type 1 diabetes showed fewer VDJ junction insertions and more deletions.

This clone was seen a few times. Its matching antigen is unknown. The sample comprised central memory CD4+ T cells from blood. The chain couples TRBV7-2 to TRBJ1-2; D uncertain. This TCR was sampled from a young woman in good health. The CDR3 loop reads CASSLRSREGYTF. As DNA, the CDR3 is TGTGCCAGCAGCTTAAGGTCGCGCGAGGGCTACACCTTC.